This T cell receptor beta chain was obtained from a study of cytomegalovirus exposure and HLA in healthy donors. Points from the study as a whole: Prior analysis indicated that the majority of TCR beta V segments exhibited productivity approximately 87% or approximately 30% of the time. A later analysis by the authors found several of the most significant clusters apparently linked to common viral pathogens.

As regards this clone: The antigen is unknown.

PCR employed 60 Vbeta and 13 Jbeta primers. This table comes from immunoSEQ multiplex PCR, and its TCRdb copy is limited to in-frame clones, with some not included. Of fewer than 200,000 clones listed, 65% to 75% are singletons. Donors in the study were healthy people who gave bone marrow. Unrecorded immune exposure was likely among donors, who were nominally healthy when sampled. This CDR3 has 16 residues. From germline, CDR1 is MGHRA and CDR2 YSYEKL. Deletions cut 1 base from V and 3 bases from J, with 15 bases between. This receptor was taken from a girl aged 5-17 years in good health and CMV-seronegative. The sample taken for sequencing was PBMCs. The V gene is TRBV4-1, the J gene TRBJ1-1; D is unclear. The CDR3 region is CASSQVELAEDTEAFF. The CDR3 DNA reads TGCGCCAGCAGCCAAGTGGAGCTGGCCGAGGACACTGAAGCTTTCTTT.